The subject of this entry is one TCR beta chain. Its antigen is not identified. The source of the sample is a study of beta chain features in type 1 diabetes. Background on the study: Examination covered some 99,000,000 sorted cells spanning all samples. Study-wide findings and caveats: Within patients, naive, central memory and Treg TCRB repertoires seemed more similar than within healthy donors. PCR might show a preference for shorter templates, equally across patients and controls.

The germline V and J ends were trimmed by 11 bases and 3 bases, with 19 bases remaining between them. CDR1 MNHNY and CDR2 SVGAGI come from the germline V gene (reference sequence). The CDR3 is made up of 14 amino acids. Expressed TCRB transcripts got sequenced, as all isolated RNA was reverse transcribed. Clones were read by immunoSEQ multiplex PCR, and TCRdb kept only the in-frame ones, dropping some. This sample has about 140,000 clones, with about a tenth found just once. Purity of each sorted population was above 98%. Sequenced: central memory CD4+ T cells from blood. The receptor's source is a woman aged 40 to 50 in good health. This chain links TRBV6-6 with TRBJ1-1, with D maybe TRBD1 (6 bases). The chain's CDR3 is CASTSWTVDTEAFF. The CDR3 DNA sequence: TGTGCCTCTACCTCCTGGACAGTTGACACTGAAGCTTTCTTT.